This T cell receptor (beta chain) was recorded in a study of control samples from healthy donors and cancer patients (dated by TCRdb to between 2020 and 2021). A remark on this clone: Its recognized antigen is unknown. It has no much larger one-base neighbor in the sample; base qualities were not kept.

The library was generated by the immunoSEQ multiplex PCR assay. TCRdb provides this immuneACCESS table in a form limited to in-frame rearrangements. Some clones are lacking; in checked studies, under half of them reflect an unresolved V gene, and why the rest are absent is not known. Counted in this sample were 90,000 to 95,000 clones; roughly 80% of them appeared once. The ten largest clones add up to 15% to 20% of the sample. Material for sequencing was blood. This TCR was recovered from a man younger than 45 in good health.

The nucleotide sequence is TGTGCCAGCAGTCCCGAGACAGGGGCGTACGAGCAGTACTTC. Protein translation: CASSPETGAYEQYF. The chain was built from TRBV2 and TRBJ2-7, with 8 middle bases fitting TRBD1. The CDR3 covers 14 residues, taking in both the cysteine and the phenylalanine. Only CDR3 DNA is held: 42 bases, read in frame from base 1. CDR1 SNHLY and CDR2 FYNNEI were looked up in the germline V gene. The junction shows trimming of 5 bases on V and 4 bases on J, and the gene matches do not reach 7 bases of it.